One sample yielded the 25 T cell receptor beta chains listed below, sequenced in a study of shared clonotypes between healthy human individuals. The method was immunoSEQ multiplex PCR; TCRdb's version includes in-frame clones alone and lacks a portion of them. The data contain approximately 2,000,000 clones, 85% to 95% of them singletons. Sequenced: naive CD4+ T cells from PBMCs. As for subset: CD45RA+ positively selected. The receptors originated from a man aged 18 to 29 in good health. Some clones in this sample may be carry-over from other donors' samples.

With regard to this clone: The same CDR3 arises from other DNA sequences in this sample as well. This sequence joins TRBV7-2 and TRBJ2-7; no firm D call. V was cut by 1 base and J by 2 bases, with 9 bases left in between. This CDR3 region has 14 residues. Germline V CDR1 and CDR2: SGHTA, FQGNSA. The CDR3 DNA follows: TGTGCCAGCAGCTTAGTAGGTAGGGCCTACGAGCAGTACTTC. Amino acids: CASSLVGRAYEQYF.

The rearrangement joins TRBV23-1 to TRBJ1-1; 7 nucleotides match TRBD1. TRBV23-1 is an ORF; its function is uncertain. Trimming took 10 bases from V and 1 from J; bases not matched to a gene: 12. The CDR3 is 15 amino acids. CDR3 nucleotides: TGCGCCACCAAGGGGGCAAACCCTACGAACACTGAAGCTTTCTTT. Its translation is CATKGANPTNTEAFF.

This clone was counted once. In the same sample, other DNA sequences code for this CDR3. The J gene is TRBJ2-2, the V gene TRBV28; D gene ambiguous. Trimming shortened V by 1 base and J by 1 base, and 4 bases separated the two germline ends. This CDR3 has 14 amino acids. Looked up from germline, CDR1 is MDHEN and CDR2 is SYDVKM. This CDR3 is CASSLSQNTGELFF. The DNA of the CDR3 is TGTGCCAGCAGTTTATCCCAGAACACCGGGGAGCTGTTTTTT.

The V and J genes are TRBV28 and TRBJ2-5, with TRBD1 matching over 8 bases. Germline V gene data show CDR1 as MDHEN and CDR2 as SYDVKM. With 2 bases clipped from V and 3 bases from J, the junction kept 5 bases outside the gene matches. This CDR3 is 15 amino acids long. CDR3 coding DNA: TGTGCCAGCAGTTTACGTGAGACAGGGGAAGAGACCCAGTACTTC. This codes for CASSLRETGEETQYF.

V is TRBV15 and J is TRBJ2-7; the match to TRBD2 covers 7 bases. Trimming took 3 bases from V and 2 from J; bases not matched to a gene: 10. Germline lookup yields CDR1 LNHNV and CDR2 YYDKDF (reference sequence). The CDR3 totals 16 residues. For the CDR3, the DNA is TGTGCCACCAGCAGGGGCGGGAGTCCCTTTGCCTACGAGCAGTACTTC. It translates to CATSRGGSPFAYEQYF.

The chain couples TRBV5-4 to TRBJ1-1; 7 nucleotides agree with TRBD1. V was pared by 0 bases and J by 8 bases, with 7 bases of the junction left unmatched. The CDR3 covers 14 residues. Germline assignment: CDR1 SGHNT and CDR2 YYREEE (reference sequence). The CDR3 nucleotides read TGTGCCAGCAGCTTGGGGCAGGGGGAAAGGGAAGCTTTCTTT. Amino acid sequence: CASSLGQGEREAFF.

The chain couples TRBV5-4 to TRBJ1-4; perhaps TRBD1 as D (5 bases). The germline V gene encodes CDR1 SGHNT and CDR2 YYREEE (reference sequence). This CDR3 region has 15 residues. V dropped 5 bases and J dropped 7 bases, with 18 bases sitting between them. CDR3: CASRSGPTKSEKLFF. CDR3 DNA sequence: TGTGCCAGCAGGTCGGGACCGACAAAAAGTGAAAAACTGTTTTTT.

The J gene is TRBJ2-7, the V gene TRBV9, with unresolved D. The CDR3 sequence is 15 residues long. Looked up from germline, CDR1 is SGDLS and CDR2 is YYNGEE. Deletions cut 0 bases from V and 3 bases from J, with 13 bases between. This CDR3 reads CASSVEDRPDYEQYF. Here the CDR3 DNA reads TGTGCCAGCAGCGTAGAAGATCGGCCAGACTACGAGCAGTACTTC.

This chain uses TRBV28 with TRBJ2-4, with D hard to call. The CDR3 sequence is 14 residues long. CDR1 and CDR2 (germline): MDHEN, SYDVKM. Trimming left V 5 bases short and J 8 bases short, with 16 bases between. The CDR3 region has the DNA TGTGCCAGCAGTGCCAGACGGGTTTTGGACATTCAGTACTTC. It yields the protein CASSARRVLDIQYF. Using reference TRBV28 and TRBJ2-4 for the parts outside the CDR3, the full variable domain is DVKVTQSSRYLVKRTGEKVFLECVQDMDHENMFWYRQDPGLGLRLIYFSYDVKMKEKGDIPEGYSVSREKKERFSLILESASTNQTSMYLCASSARRVLDIQYFGAGTRLSVL.

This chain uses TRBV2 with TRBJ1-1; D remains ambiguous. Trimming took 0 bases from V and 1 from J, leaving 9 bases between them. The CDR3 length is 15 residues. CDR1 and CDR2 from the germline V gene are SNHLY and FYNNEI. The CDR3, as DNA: TGTGCCAGCAGTGAAGCTCGGCCAGGGAACACTGAAGCTTTCTTT. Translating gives CASSEARPGNTEAFF.

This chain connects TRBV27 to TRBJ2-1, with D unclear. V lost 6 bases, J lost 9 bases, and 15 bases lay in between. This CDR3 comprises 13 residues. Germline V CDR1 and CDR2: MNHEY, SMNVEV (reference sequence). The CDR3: CASSPTQFGEQFF. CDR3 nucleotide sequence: TGTGCCAGCAGCCCTACCCAGTTCGGTGAGCAGTTCTTC.

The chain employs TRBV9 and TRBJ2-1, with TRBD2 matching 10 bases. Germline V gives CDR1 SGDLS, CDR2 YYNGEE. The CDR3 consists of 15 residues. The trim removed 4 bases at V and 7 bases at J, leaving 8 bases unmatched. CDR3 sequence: CASSFQAGGPNEQFF. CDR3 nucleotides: TGTGCCAGCAGCTTCCAAGCGGGAGGGCCTAATGAGCAGTTCTTC.

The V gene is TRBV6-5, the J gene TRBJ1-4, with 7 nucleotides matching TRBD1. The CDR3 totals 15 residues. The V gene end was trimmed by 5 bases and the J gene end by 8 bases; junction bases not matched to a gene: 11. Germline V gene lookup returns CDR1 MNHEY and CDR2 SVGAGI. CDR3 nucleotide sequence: TGTGCCAGCAGTCCAGGGACAGCCGGCGGGGAAAAACTGTTTTTT. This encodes CASSPGTAGGEKLFF.

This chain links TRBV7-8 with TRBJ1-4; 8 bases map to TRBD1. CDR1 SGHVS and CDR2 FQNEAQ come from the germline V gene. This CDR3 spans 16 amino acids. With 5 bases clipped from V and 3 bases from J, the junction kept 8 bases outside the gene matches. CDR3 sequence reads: CASSTTGGEANEKLFF. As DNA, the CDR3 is TGTGCCAGCAGCACAACAGGGGGGGAGGCTAATGAAAAACTGTTTTTT.

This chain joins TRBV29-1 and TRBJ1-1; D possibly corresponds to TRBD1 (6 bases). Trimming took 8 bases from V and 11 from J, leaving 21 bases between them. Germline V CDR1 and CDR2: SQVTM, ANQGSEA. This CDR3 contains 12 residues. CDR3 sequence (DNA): TGCAGCTCCTTAAGCGGGGGGCGTGGTGCTTTCTTT. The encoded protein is CSSLSGGRGAFF.

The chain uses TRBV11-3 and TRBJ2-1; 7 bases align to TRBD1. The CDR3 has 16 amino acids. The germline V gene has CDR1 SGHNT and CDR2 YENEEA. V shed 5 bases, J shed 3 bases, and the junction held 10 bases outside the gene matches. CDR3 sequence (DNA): TGTGCCAGCAGCCACCCACAGGGGAAGGTCTACAATGAGCAGTTCTTC. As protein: CASSHPQGKVYNEQFF.

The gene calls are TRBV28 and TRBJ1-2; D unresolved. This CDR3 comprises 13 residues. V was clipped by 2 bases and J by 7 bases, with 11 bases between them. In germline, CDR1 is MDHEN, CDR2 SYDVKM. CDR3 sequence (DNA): TGTGCCAGCAGTTTAGTTAAGGGAGGTGGCTACACCTTC. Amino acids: CASSLVKGGGYTF.

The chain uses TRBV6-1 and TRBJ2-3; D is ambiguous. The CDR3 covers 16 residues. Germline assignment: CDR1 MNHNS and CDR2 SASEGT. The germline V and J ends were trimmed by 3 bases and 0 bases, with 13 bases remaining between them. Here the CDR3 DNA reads TGTGCCAGCAGTGAGACGTGGATTAGCAGCACAGATACGCAGTATTTT. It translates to CASSETWISSTDTQYF.

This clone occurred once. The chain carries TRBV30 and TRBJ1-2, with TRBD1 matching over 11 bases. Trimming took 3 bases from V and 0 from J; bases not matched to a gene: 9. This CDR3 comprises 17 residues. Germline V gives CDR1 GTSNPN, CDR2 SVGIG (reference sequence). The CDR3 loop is CAWSDPGQGGTNYGYTF. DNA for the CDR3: TGTGCCTGGAGCGACCCGGGACAGGGGGGAACTAACTATGGCTACACCTTC. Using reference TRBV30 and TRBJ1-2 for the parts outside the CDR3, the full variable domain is SQTIHQWPATLVQPVGSPLSLECTVEGTSNPNLYWYRQAAGRGLQLLFYSVGIGQISSEVPQNLSASRPQDRQFILSSKKLLLSDSGFYLCAWSDPGQGGTNYGYTFGSGTRLTVV.

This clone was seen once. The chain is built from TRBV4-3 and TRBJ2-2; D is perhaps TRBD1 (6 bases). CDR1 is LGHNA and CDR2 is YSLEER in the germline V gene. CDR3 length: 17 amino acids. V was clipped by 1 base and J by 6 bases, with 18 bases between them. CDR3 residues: CASSQGVGARLAGELFF. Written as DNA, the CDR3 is TGCGCCAGCAGCCAAGGGGTGGGGGCGCGTTTGGCCGGGGAGCTGTTTTTT.

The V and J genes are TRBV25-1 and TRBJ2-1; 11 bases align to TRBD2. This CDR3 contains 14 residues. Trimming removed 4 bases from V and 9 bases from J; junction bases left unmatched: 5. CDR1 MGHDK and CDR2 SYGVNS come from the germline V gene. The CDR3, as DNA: TGTGCCAGCAGTGCGGGACTAGCGGCGTTTGAGCAGTTCTTC. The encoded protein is CASSAGLAAFEQFF.

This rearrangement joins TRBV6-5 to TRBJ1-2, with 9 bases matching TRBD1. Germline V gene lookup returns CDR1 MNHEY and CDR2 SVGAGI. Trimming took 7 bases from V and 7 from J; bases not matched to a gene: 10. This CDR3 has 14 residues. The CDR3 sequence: CASTPDRGVGGYTF. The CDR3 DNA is TGTGCCAGCACCCCGGACAGGGGTGTCGGTGGCTACACCTTC.

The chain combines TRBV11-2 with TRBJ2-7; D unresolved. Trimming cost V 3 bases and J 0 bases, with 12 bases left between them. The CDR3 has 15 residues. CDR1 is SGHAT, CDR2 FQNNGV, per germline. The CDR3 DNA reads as TGTGCCAGCAGCTTTTTCGGCTTCACCTCCTACGAGCAGTACTTC. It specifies CASSFFGFTSYEQYF.

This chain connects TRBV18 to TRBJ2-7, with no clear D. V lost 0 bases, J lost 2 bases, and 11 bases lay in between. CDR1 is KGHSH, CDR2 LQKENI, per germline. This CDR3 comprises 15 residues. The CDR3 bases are TGTGCCAGCTCACCACCGATTAACCCAGCCTACGAGCAGTACTTC. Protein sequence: CASSPPINPAYEQYF.

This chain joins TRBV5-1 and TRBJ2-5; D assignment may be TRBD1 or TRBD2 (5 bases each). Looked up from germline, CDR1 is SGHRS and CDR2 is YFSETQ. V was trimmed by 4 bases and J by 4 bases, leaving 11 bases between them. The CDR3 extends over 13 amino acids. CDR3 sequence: CASSGTPGETQYF. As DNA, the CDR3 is TGCGCCAGCAGCGGGACCCCAGGAGAGACCCAGTACTTC.